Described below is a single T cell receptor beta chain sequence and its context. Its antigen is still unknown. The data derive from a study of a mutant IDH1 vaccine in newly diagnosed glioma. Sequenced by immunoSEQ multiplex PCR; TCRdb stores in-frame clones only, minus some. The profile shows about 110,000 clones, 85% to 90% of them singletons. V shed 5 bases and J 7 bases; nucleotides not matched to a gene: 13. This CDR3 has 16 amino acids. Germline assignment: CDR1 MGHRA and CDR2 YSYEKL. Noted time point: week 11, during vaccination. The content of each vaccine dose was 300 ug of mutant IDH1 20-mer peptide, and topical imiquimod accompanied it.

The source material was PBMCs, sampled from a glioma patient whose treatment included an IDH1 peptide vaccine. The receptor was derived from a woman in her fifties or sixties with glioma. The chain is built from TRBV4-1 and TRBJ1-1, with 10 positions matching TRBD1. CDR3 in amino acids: CASSETEWDRGGEAFF. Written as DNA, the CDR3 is TGCGCCAGCAGCGAGACCGAGTGGGACAGGGGAGGTGAAGCTTTCTTT.